This TCR beta chain emerged from a study of cytomegalovirus exposure and HLA in healthy donors. The CDR3 is 14 residues long. The J segment lost 6 bases and the V segment lost 6 bases, leaving 6 bases of the junction unmatched. Germline V gene data show CDR1 as ENHRY and CDR2 as SYGVKD. The PCR used 60 Vbeta and 13 Jbeta primers. Clones were read by immunoSEQ multiplex PCR, and TCRdb kept only the in-frame ones, dropping some. The sample holds about 120,000 clones; over 70% are singletons and the top ten take under 3%. The TCR comes from a middle-aged woman in good health and CMV-seropositive. Sequenced: PBMCs. The chain employs TRBV10-3 and TRBJ2-7, with 12 bases aligning to TRBD2. This chain's CDR3 is CAIRASGRASEQYF. The DNA for the CDR3 is TGTGCCATCAGGGCTAGCGGGAGGGCCAGCGAGCAGTACTTC.